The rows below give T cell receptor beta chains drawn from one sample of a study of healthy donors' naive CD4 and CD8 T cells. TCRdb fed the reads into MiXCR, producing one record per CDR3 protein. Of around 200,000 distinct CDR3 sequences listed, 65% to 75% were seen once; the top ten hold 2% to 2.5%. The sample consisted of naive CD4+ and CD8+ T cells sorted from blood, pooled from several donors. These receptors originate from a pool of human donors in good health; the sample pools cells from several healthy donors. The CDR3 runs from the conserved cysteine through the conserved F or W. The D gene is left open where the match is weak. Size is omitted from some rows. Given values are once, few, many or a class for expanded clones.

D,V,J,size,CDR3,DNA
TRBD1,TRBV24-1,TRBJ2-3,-,CATSDRDRGPDTQYF,TGTGCCACCAGTGACCGGGACAGGGGACCAGATACGCAGTATTTT
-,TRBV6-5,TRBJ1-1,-,CASSLGHYTEAFF,TGTGCCAGCAGTTTGGGCCACTACACTGAAGCTTTCTTT
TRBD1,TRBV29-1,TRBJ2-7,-,CSVQGASEQYF,TGCAGCGTTCAGGGGGCAAGCGAGCAGTACTTC
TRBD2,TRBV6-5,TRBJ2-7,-,CASRSGLAGERGDEQYF,TGTGCCAGCAGATCTGGACTAGCGGGAGAGCGGGGCGACGAGCAGTACTTC
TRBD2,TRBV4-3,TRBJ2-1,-,CASSRIGRDEQFF,TGCGCCAGCAGCCGAATAGGGAGGGATGAGCAGTTCTTC
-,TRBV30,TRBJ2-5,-,CAWDYGGGSQETQYF,TGTGCCTGGGACTACGGGGGCGGGAGTCAAGAGACCCAGTACTTC
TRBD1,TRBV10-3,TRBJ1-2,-,CAISPRTGTYGYTF,TGTGCCATCAGCCCAAGGACAGGCACCTATGGCTACACCTTC
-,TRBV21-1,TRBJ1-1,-,CASSKAGELSNTEAFF,TGTGCCAGCAGCAAAGCAGGTGAACTCTCGAACACTGAAGCTTTCTTT
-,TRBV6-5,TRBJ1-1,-,CASFYEGNTEAFF,TGTGCCAGCTTCTATGAGGGGAACACTGAAGCTTTCTTT
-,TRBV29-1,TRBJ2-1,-,CSVPGESGYNEQFF,TGCAGCGTGCCAGGCGAATCTGGCTACAATGAGCAGTTCTTC
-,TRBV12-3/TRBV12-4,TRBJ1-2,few,CASRITGSYGYTF,TGTGCCAGCAGAATTACAGGAAGCTATGGCTACACCTTC
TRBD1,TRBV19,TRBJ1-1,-,CASSHSGGRGDTEAFF,TGTGCCAGTAGTCACTCAGGGGGTCGTGGTGACACTGAAGCTTTCTTT
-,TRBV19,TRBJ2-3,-,CASSPRAGATDTQYF,TGTGCCAGTAGTCCACGGGCGGGGGCGACGGATACGCAGTATTTT
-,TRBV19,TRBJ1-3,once,CASSVKRNTIYF,TGTGCCAGTAGTGTAAAACGAAACACCATATATTTT
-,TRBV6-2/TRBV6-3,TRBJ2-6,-,CASRPQISGANVLTF,TGTGCCAGCCGACCCCAAATCTCTGGGGCCAACGTCCTGACTTTC
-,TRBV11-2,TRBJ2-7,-,CASSYPGWSYEQYF,TGTGCCAGCAGCTACCCTGGTTGGTCCTACGAGCAGTACTTC
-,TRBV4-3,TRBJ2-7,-,CASSPAKGYEQYF,TGCGCCAGCAGCCCAGCCAAGGGCTACGAGCAGTACTTC
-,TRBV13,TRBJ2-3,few,CASSLAQGTDTQYF,TGTGCCAGCAGCTTAGCCCAGGGAACAGATACGCAGTATTTT
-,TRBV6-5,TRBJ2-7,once,CASSKLRGFDEQYF,TGTGCCAGCAGTAAACTAAGGGGGTTCGACGAGCAGTACTTC
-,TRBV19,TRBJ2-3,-,CASSARAGDTQYF,TGTGCCAGTAGTGCCCGGGCAGGAGATACGCAGTATTTT
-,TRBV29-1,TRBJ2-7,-,CSVEVGAIASSYEQYF,TGCAGCGTTGAAGTGGGGGCGATCGCCAGCTCCTACGAGCAGTACTTC
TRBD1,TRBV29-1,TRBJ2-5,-,CSVGGGVETQYF,TGCAGCGTTGGAGGGGGCGTAGAGACCCAGTACTTC
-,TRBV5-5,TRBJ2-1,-,CASSSLAEQFF,TGTGCCAGCAGCTCCTTGGCGGAGCAGTTCTTC
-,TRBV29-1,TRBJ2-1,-,CSVAPGRSYNEQFF,TGCAGCGTTGCCCCAGGTCGCTCCTACAATGAGCAGTTCTTC
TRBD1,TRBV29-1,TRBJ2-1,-,CSVDLEQGNEQFF,TGCAGCGTGGACCTTGAACAGGGGAATGAGCAGTTCTTC
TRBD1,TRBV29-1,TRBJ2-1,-,CSVARAGQGLEQFF,TGCAGCGTTGCTAGAGCCGGACAGGGCCTTGAGCAGTTCTTC
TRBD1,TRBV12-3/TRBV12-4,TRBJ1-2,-,CASSRPTGPSDGYTF,TGTGCCAGCAGCCGACCGACAGGGCCATCGGATGGCTACACCTTC
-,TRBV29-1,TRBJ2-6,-,CSVELARAGANVLTF,TGCAGCGTTGAATTGGCTAGGGCTGGGGCCAACGTCCTGACTTTC
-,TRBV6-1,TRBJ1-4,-,CASSEFSRVEKLFF,TGTGCCAGCAGTGAGTTTAGCAGGGTTGAAAAACTGTTTTTT
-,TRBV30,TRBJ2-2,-,CAWSVYTGRNTGELFF,TGTGCCTGGAGTGTATACACGGGAAGGAACACCGGGGAGCTGTTTTTT
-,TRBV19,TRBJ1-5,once,CASSITGRYDQPQHF,TGTGCCAGTAGTATAACGGGCAGGTACGATCAGCCCCAGCATTTT
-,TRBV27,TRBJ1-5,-,CASGYSNQPQHF,TGTGCCAGCGGATATAGCAATCAGCCCCAGCATTTT
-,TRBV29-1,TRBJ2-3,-,CSVGATGSDTQYF,TGCAGCGTCGGAGCTACAGGGTCAGATACGCAGTATTTT
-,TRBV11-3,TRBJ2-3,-,CASSFGTGDTDTQYF,TGTGCCAGCAGCTTCGGGACTGGAGACACAGATACGCAGTATTTT
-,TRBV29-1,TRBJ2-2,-,CSVPVVATGELFF,TGCAGCGTCCCGGTTGTTGCCACCGGGGAGCTGTTTTTT
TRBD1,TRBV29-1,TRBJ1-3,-,CSVDTTGAGNTIYF,TGCAGCGTTGACACGACAGGGGCTGGAAACACCATATATTTT
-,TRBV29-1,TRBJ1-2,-,CSVESGAGGVDGYTF,TGCAGCGTTGAATCCGGGGCTGGCGGGGTAGATGGCTACACCTTC
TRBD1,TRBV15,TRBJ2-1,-,CATSRDLVGQFNEQFF,TGTGCCACCAGCAGAGATCTAGTGGGACAGTTCAATGAGCAGTTCTTC
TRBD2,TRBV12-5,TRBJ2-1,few,CASGLVWVAGVVGEQFF,TGTGCTAGTGGTTTGGTATGGGTAGCGGGAGTAGTCGGTGAGCAGTTCTTC
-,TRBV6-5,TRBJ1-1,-,CTSRSRFWDTEAFF,TGTACCAGCAGGTCCCGCTTCTGGGACACTGAAGCTTTCTTT
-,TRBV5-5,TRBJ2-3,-,CASSYRGIGSTDTQYF,TGTGCCAGCAGCTACCGAGGTATAGGGAGCACAGATACGCAGTATTTT
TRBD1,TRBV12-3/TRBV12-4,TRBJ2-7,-,CASSRTGRGEQYF,TGTGCCAGCAGCCGGACAGGAAGGGGCGAGCAGTACTTC
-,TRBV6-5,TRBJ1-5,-,CASNFYRNSNQPQHF,TGTGCCAGCAATTTCTACCGAAATAGCAATCAGCCCCAGCATTTT
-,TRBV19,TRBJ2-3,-,CASNAGVRGTDTQYF,TGTGCCAGTAATGCAGGGGTCCGAGGGACAGATACGCAGTATTTT
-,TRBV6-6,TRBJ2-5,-,CASSRSPETQYF,TGTGCCAGCAGTCGCAGTCCCGAGACCCAGTACTTC
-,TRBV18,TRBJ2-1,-,CASSSLPGVYNEQFF,TGTGCCAGCTCGTCCCTACCAGGGGTTTACAATGAGCAGTTCTTC
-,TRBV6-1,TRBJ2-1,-,CASRLDSASSYNEQFF,TGTGCCAGCAGGCTCGACAGTGCGAGCTCCTACAATGAGCAGTTCTTC
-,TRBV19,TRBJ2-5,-,CASSQLTGYETQYF,TGTGCCAGTAGTCAACTTACAGGGTACGAGACCCAGTACTTC
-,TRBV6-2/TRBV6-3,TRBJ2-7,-,CASSKTISYEQYF,TGTGCCAGCAGCAAGACTATCTCCTACGAGCAGTACTTC
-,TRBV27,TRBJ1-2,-,CASSAAGAGYGYTF,TGTGCCAGCAGTGCCGCGGGGGCGGGGTATGGCTACACCTTC